What follows are 28 T cell receptor beta chains derived from one specimen sequenced in a study of T cells and Merkel cell carcinoma outcomes. Profiling relied on immunoSEQ multiplex PCR, and the TCRdb table lists in-frame clones only, not all of them. The sample lists some 19,000 clones, roughly four fifths occurring once. What was sequenced was tumor tissue from Merkel cell carcinoma. The receptors come from a human donor with Merkel cell carcinoma.

This clone was detected a few times. The rearrangement joins TRBV28 to TRBJ2-4; D uncertain. The CDR3 totals 16 residues. V lost 4 bases to trimming and J lost 0 bases, with 13 bases between them. Germline CDR1 and CDR2: MDHEN and SYDVKM. The CDR3 loop is CASSYVPAVAKNIQYF. The DNA of the CDR3 is TGTGCCAGCAGTTACGTACCCGCGGTAGCCAAAAACATTCAGTACTTC. Together with reference TRBV28 and TRBJ2-4, the CDR3 gives the full variable domain: DVKVTQSSRYLVKRTGEKVFLECVQDMDHENMFWYRQDPGLGLRLIYFSYDVKMKEKGDIPEGYSVSREKKERFSLILESASTNQTSMYLCASSYVPAVAKNIQYFGAGTRLSVL.

Only one count was recorded for this clone. The chain has TRBV6-5 and TRBJ1-1, with D unclear. V gave up 5 bases and J gave up 4 bases, with 11 bases separating them. The CDR3 sequence is 13 residues long. CDR1 MNHEY and CDR2 SVGAGI come from the germline V gene. Here the CDR3 DNA reads TGTGCCAGCAGTGCGACGGCCGGCACTGAAGCTTTCTTT. Its protein product is CASSATAGTEAFF.

CDR3 coding DNA: TGTGCCAGCAGCCCCCTGGGGGGGGGCTACGAGCAGTACTTC. It encodes CASSPLGGGYEQYF. V usage is TRBV27 and J usage is TRBJ2-7; 7 bases match TRBD2. The germline V gene has CDR1 MNHEY and CDR2 SMNVEV (reference sequence). This CDR3 comprises 14 residues. J lost 3 bases, V lost 6 bases, and 8 bases had no gene match.

The chain employs TRBV11-2 and TRBJ2-3; D perhaps matches TRBD2 (9 bases). Trimming shortened V by 5 bases and J by 8 bases, and 23 bases separated the two germline ends. The CDR3 is 16 amino acids. Looked up from germline, CDR1 is SGHAT and CDR2 is FQNNGV. The CDR3 here is CASSQGAGGLGRTQYF. CDR3 nucleotides: TGTGCCAGCAGCCAGGGGGCGGGGGGGCTCGGTCGTACGCAGTATTTT. The full variable domain, rest sourced from reference TRBV11-2 and TRBJ2-3, is EAGVAQSPRYKIIEKRQSVAFWCNPISGHATLYWYQQILGQGPKLLIQFQNNGVVDDSQLPKDRFSAERLKGVDSTLKIQPAKLEDSAVYLCASSQGAGGLGRTQYFGPGTRLTVL.

This chain uses TRBV7-9 with TRBJ2-5; D is ambiguous. V lost 1 base to trimming and J lost 7 bases, with 7 bases between them. The length of the CDR3 is 12 residues. Germline-derived CDR1 and CDR2 are SEHNR and FQNEAQ (reference sequence). CDR3 DNA sequence: TGTGCCAGCAGCTTAGTTGTGGCGACCCAGTACTTC. As protein: CASSLVVATQYF.

The chain combines TRBV2 with TRBJ1-4, with D tentatively TRBD1 (6 bases). Deletions cut 6 bases from V and 6 bases from J, with 20 bases between. Looked up from germline, CDR1 is SNHLY and CDR2 is FYNNEI. The CDR3 runs to 16 residues. The CDR3 region is CASRRITTGSDEKLFF. The CDR3 DNA reads TGTGCCAGCAGACGAATAACGACAGGATCGGATGAAAAACTGTTTTTT.

As for this clone: Other nucleotide sequences from this sample produce the same CDR3. V usage is TRBV5-1 and J usage is TRBJ2-5; 8 positions match TRBD1. V lost 1 base, J lost 5 bases, and 4 bases stayed unmatched. In germline, CDR1 is SGHRS, CDR2 YFSETQ. The CDR3 totals 14 residues. The CDR3 here is CASSLTGGGETQYF. CDR3 DNA sequence: TGCGCCAGCAGCTTGACAGGGGGTGGGGAGACCCAGTACTTC.

This chain links TRBV18 with TRBJ2-3; possibly TRBD1 or TRBD2 for D (5 bases each). V was cut by 3 bases and J by 4 bases, with 8 bases left in between. The germline V gene encodes CDR1 KGHSH and CDR2 LQKENI. The length of the CDR3 is 13 residues. CDR3 protein: CASSPWDADTQYF. The CDR3 DNA reads TGTGCCAGCTCACCCTGGGACGCAGATACGCAGTATTTT. Together with reference TRBV18 and TRBJ2-3, the CDR3 gives the full variable domain: NAGVMQNPRHLVRRRGQEARLRCSPMKGHSHVYWYRQLPEEGLKFMVYLQKENIIDESGMPKERFSAEFPKEGPSILRIQQVVRGDSAAYFCASSPWDADTQYFGPGTRLTVL.

CDR3 residues: CASSLIGGPPGGEQYF. The CDR3 DNA reads as TGTGCCAGCAGCTTAATCGGGGGGCCACCTGGGGGCGAGCAGTACTTC. J is TRBJ2-7 and V is TRBV7-3; D may be TRBD2 (7 bases). Trimming shortened V by 1 base and J by 6 bases, and 19 bases separated the two germline ends. The CDR3 has 16 amino acids. CDR1 SGHTA and CDR2 FQGTGA come from the germline V gene.

This clone was detected once. The chain links TRBV7-8 to TRBJ1-2; a weak D match, TRBD1 (5 bases). Germline V gene data show CDR1 as SGHVS and CDR2 as FQNEAQ. This CDR3 is built from 15 residues. Trimming shortened V by 1 base and J by 6 bases, and 15 bases separated the two germline ends. The CDR3 sequence is CASSLGGAGEDGYTF. The CDR3 DNA sequence: TGTGCCAGCAGCTTAGGAGGCGCGGGGGAGGATGGCTACACCTTC.

J is TRBJ1-5 and V is TRBV19; D is perhaps TRBD1 (6 bases). Trimming stripped 6 bases from V and 1 base from J, with 10 bases between. The CDR3 is 14 residues long. Germline V gene lookup returns CDR1 LNHDA and CDR2 SQIVND (reference sequence). CDR3 residues: CASRSGQSNQPQHF. The CDR3 coding sequence is TGTGCCAGTAGATCAGGACAGAGCAATCAGCCCCAGCATTTT.

As for this clone: The sample has other DNA sequences that encode this CDR3 too. The gene calls are TRBV2 and TRBJ2-5; 8 bases agree with TRBD2. V lost 3 bases, J lost 4 bases, and 7 bases stayed unmatched. The germline V gene has CDR1 SNHLY and CDR2 FYNNEI. The length of the CDR3 is 15 residues. The CDR3 loop is CASSEGLRGVETQYF. The CDR3 DNA follows: TGTGCCAGCAGTGAGGGACTGCGGGGGGTAGAGACCCAGTACTTC.

The V call is TRBV27, the J call TRBJ2-7; possibly TRBD2 for D (6 bases). V shed 7 bases and J shed 2 bases, with 15 bases lying between them. Germline lookup yields CDR1 MNHEY and CDR2 SMNVEV (reference sequence). This CDR3 comprises 14 residues. DNA for the CDR3: TGTGCCAGCACGCCCTCGGCGGGGACCTACGAGCAGTACTTC. Encoded protein: CASTPSAGTYEQYF.

This sequence joins TRBV7-9 and TRBJ2-7; 7 bases are shared with TRBD1. The CDR3 extends over 13 amino acids. Germline CDR1 reads SEHNR; CDR2 reads FQNEAQ (reference sequence). With 6 bases clipped from V and 7 bases from J, the junction kept 9 bases outside the gene matches. This CDR3 is CASSPTGTREQYF. The DNA of the CDR3 is TGTGCCAGCAGTCCGACAGGGACGCGGGAGCAGTACTTC.

The chain has TRBV5-1 and TRBJ2-7; 10 bases agree with TRBD2. Germline V gene data show CDR1 as SGHRS and CDR2 as YFSETQ. The CDR3 has 14 amino acids. V trimming: 4 bases; J trimming: 9 bases; junction bases outside the gene matches: 10. For the CDR3, the DNA is TGCGCCAGCAGCATAGCGGGAGGCTTCTTTGTGCAGTACTTC. It translates to CASSIAGGFFVQYF.

The chain employs TRBV7-6 and TRBJ2-1; TRBD2 is a possible D gene (5 bases). The CDR3 is 15 amino acids. The germline gives CDR1 SGHVS, CDR2 FNYEAQ. V lost 3 bases, J lost 0 bases, and 9 bases lay in between. In DNA, the CDR3 is TGTGCCAGCAGCTTGGAGCGGACCTCCTACAATGAGCAGTTCTTC. Protein sequence: CASSLERTSYNEQFF.

The chain combines TRBV2 with TRBJ1-4; the match to TRBD1 covers 11 bases. V dropped 7 bases and J dropped 5; count of bases not matched to a gene: 3. CDR3 length: 14 residues. Germline CDR1 is SNHLY and CDR2 is FYNNEI. Here the CDR3 DNA reads TGTGCCAGCACCGGACAGGGGGCGAATGAAAAACTGTTTTTT. Residues: CASTGQGANEKLFF.

The gene calls are TRBV18 and TRBJ2-2; tentatively, D is TRBD1 (5 bases). V lost 3 bases and J 7 bases, leaving 15 bases between the germline ends. The length of the CDR3 is 15 residues. Germline values: CDR1 KGHSH, CDR2 LQKENI. CDR3 DNA: TGTGCCAGCTCACCTCCGAATGGGGCCGACGGGGAGCTGTTTTTT. Residues: CASSPPNGADGELFF.

V gene TRBV29-1 combines with J gene TRBJ2-2, with D tentatively TRBD1 (6 bases). The CDR3 is 13 amino acids. Between the trimmed V and J ends, which lost 5 bases and 4 bases, there was a span of 11 bases. CDR1 is SQVTM, CDR2 ANQGSEA, per germline. This CDR3 reads CSVQGRGTGELFF. The CDR3, as DNA: TGCAGCGTTCAGGGGCGCGGCACCGGGGAGCTGTTTTTT.

The chain carries TRBV7-9 and TRBJ1-6; 8 nucleotides align to TRBD1. J lost 1 base, V lost 4 bases, and 3 bases had no gene match. This CDR3 is built from 16 residues. In germline, CDR1 is SEHNR, CDR2 FQNEAQ (reference sequence). The CDR3 nucleotides read TGTGCCAGCAGCTCGACAGGGGTGTCCTATAATTCACCCCTCCACTTT. Its translation is CASSSTGVSYNSPLHF.

V and J are TRBV5-4 and TRBJ2-5; 7 bases align to TRBD1. The CDR3 is made up of 16 amino acids. Germline V CDR1 and CDR2: SGHNT, YYREEE (reference sequence). V lost 0 bases to trimming and J lost 3 bases; unmatched junction nucleotides: 8. The CDR3 region is CASSLGPTGLEETQYF. The DNA of the CDR3 is TGTGCCAGCAGCTTGGGACCGACAGGGTTGGAAGAGACCCAGTACTTC.

The V gene is TRBV5-3, the J gene TRBJ2-7, with D tentatively TRBD2 (5 bases). TRBV5-3 counts as an open reading frame of uncertain function. The CDR3 length is 15 residues. V was cut by 5 bases and J by 0 bases, with 15 bases left in between. The CDR3 nucleotides read TGTGCCAGAAGTTCGCGGGCCGTACCCTCCTACGAGCAGTACTTC. Its protein product is CARSSRAVPSYEQYF.

V is TRBV29-1 and J is TRBJ2-5; tentatively, D is TRBD1 (6 bases). The CDR3 runs to 13 residues. The germline V gene has CDR1 SQVTM and CDR2 ANQGSEA. V was pared by 3 bases and J by 0 bases, with 8 bases between. The CDR3 DNA sequence: TGCAGCGTTGAGAACAGGGACCAAGAGACCCAGTACTTC. This codes for CSVENRDQETQYF.

The rearrangement uses TRBV5-5 and TRBJ1-6; TRBD1 aligns across 7 bases. V shed 4 bases and J 7 bases; nucleotides not matched to a gene: 8. CDR1 SGHKS and CDR2 YYEKEE come from the germline V gene (reference sequence). The CDR3 length is 15 residues. CDR3 residues: CASSLYWDSNSPLHF. The CDR3 coding sequence is TGTGCCAGCAGCCTCTATTGGGACAGCAATTCACCCCTCCACTTT.

This clone has more than one count but fewer than ten. This rearrangement joins TRBV6-1 to TRBJ1-1; D uncertain. The CDR3 extends over 15 amino acids. Trimming took 1 base from V and 0 from J, leaving 9 bases between them. Germline V gives CDR1 MNHNS, CDR2 SASEGT. This chain's CDR3 is CASSEEDGLNTEAFF. As DNA, the CDR3 is TGTGCCAGCAGTGAAGAGGACGGATTGAACACTGAAGCTTTCTTT.

The rearrangement joins TRBV5-1 to TRBJ2-1; tentatively, D is TRBD2 (6 bases). Germline CDR1 SGHRS, CDR2 YFSETQ. The CDR3 has 14 amino acids. V was clipped by 3 bases and J by 7 bases, with 14 bases between them. The CDR3 bases are TGCGCCAGCAGCTCCCTAGCGTCCCTGAATGAGCAGTTCTTC. As protein: CASSSLASLNEQFF.

This chain connects TRBV19 to TRBJ2-3, with TRBD2 matching over 7 bases. Trimming removed 0 bases from V and 3 bases from J; junction bases left unmatched: 12. This CDR3 is 18 amino acids long. Germline V gene sequence: CDR1 LNHDA, CDR2 SQIVND (reference sequence). The CDR3 region has the DNA TGTGCCAGTAGTATAGAGTCTTCTTCGGGCGGGAGTACAGATACGCAGTATTTT. The encoded protein is CASSIESSSGGSTDTQYF.

The J gene is TRBJ1-5, the V gene TRBV9; no firm D call. This CDR3 region has 13 residues. CDR1 SGDLS and CDR2 YYNGEE come from the germline V gene. Trimming took off 2 bases at V and 4 bases at J, with 7 bases between the two ends. This CDR3 is CASSVYTNQPQHF. DNA of the CDR3: TGTGCCAGCAGCGTTTACACGAATCAGCCCCAGCATTTT.